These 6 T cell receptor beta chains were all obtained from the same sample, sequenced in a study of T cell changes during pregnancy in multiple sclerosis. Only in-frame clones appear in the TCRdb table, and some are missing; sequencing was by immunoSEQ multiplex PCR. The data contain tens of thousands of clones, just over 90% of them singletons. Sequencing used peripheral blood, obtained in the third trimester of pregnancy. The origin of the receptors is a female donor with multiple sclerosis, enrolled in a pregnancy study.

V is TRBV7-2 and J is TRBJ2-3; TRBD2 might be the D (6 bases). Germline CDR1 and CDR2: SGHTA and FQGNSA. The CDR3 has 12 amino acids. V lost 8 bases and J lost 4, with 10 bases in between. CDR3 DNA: TGTGCCAGCGCGGAGGGTTCAGATACGCAGTATTTT. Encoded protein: CASAEGSDTQYF.

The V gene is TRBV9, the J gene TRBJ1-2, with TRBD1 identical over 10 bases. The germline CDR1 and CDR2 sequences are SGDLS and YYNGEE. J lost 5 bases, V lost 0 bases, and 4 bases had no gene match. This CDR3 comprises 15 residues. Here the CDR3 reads CASSVVMDRGYGYTF. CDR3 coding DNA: TGTGCCAGCAGCGTAGTCATGGACAGGGGGTATGGCTACACCTTC.

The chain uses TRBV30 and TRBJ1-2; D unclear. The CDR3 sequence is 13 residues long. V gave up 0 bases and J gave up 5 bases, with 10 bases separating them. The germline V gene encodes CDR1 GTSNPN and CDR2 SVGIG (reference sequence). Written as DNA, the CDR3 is TGTGCCTGGAGTGTAAACAGCCCGTATGGCTACACCTTC. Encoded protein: CAWSVNSPYGYTF.

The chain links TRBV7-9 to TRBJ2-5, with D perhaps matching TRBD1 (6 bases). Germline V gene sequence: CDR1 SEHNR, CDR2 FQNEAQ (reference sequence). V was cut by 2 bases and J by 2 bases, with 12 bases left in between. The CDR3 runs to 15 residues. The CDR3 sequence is CASSLIGDTQETQYF. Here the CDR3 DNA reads TGTGCCAGCAGCTTAATCGGGGACACACAAGAGACCCAGTACTTC.

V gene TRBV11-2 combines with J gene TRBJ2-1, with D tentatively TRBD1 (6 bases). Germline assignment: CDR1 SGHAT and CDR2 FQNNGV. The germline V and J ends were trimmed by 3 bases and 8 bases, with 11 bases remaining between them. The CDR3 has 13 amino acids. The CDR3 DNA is TGTGCCAGCAGCTTCACAGGGCGGGATGAGCAGTTCTTC. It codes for CASSFTGRDEQFF. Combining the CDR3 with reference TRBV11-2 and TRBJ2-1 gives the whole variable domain EAGVAQSPRYKIIEKRQSVAFWCNPISGHATLYWYQQILGQGPKLLIQFQNNGVVDDSQLPKDRFSAERLKGVDSTLKIQPAKLEDSAVYLCASSFTGRDEQFFGPGTRLTVL.

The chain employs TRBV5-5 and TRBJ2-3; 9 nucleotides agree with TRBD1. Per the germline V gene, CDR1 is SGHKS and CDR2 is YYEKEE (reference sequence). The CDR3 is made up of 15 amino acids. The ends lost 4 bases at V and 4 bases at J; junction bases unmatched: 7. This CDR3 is CASSIPTGGADTQYF. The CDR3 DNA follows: TGTGCCAGCAGCATACCGACAGGGGGTGCAGATACGCAGTATTTT.